Sequencing of this T cell receptor beta chain was carried out in a study of T cells in Graves' hyperthyroidism and ophthalmopathy (dated by TCRdb to about 2019). Turning to the overall study: Peripheral blood samples were taken at initial diagnosis, before any treatment was given. A discovery cohort of 95 to 100 patients, fewer than 50 with Graves' ophthalmopathy and 55 to 60 with stable Graves' hyperthyroidism, was used to find distinguishing TCR V-J signatures. Prospective prediction of ophthalmopathy was tested in an independent validation cohort consisting of 18 to 20 hyperthyroidism patients and more than 15 patients who later progressed to ophthalmopathy. The approximately 100 discovery patients were divided at random into training and test sets in a 7:3 ratio. Thyroid tissue and blood T-cell repertoires from more than 5 Graves' hyperthyroidism patients were also compared in the study. Once sampling was done, hyperthyroidism patients were given methimazole at a starting dose of 30 mg daily, whereas ophthalmopathy patients were given high-dose intravenous methylprednisolone. The paper describes TCR Vbeta CDR3 sequencing of more than 120 peripheral blood samples, made up of some 42 ophthalmopathy patients, some 80 hyperthyroidism patients and 17 progressor patients. Results and caveats for the whole study, not just this receptor: Sample size was not statistically predetermined, and investigators were not blinded to group allocation. In cross-validation, a model built on a 13 V-J signature told ophthalmopathy apart from stable hyperthyroidism with 85% to 90% sensitivity and 81% to 82% specificity, and in testing the same model reached 80%/75%. Most expanded thyroid clonotypes (frequency above 0.001) were also detected in blood, suggesting blood repertoires may reflect thyroid immune responses. In validation, progression to ophthalmopathy was predicted by the model with 70.59% sensitivity and 72% to 85% specificity, a median of roughly six months before onset.

From cysteine to phenylalanine, the CDR3 is 13 amino acids long. Only the CDR3 DNA is retained, 39 bases long and in frame from the first base. At the junction V is shortened by 4 bases and J by 7 bases; bases outside the gene matches: 6. CDR1 and CDR2 are read off the germline V gene as SQVTM and ANQGSEA. Hyperthyroidism patients were newly diagnosed, with disease duration under 2 months, and aged 18 to 65 years. Any patient with an uncontrolled infection, another autoimmune disease, pregnancy or lactation was excluded. Diagnoses relied on clinical symptoms, serum thyroxine and TRAb, thyroid ultrasound and orbital computed tomography. Blood from progressor patients was collected at the time of first diagnosis with hyperthyroidism, before any ophthalmopathy symptoms had appeared. PBMCs were separated from roughly 10 ml of fresh peripheral blood using Ficoll-Paque density gradient centrifugation. Progressor patients were defined as those initially diagnosed with Graves' hyperthyroidism in whom ophthalmopathy developed during follow-up. Total RNA was extracted with Trizol reagent, and quality was checked on an Agilent 2100 Bioanalyzer.

Amplification of TCR beta CDR3 regions was carried out from RNA transcripts. A first-round RT-PCR of the TCR CDR3 used the HTBI primer set with the Qiagen OneStep RT-PCR kit. Libraries were constructed in a second round of multiplex PCR, after which size selection and purification were performed. The libraries were sequenced on an Illumina HiSeq2000 using paired-end 100 bp reads. The study's own analysis went as follows. SOAPnuke was used to process the raw data, with reads discarded if the reads contained adapters or uncalled bases, had a mean Phred below 15, or lacked an exact constant-primer or identifier match. COPE v1.2.5 was used to merge the high-quality paired reads, and each unique nucleotide sequence was defined as a clonotype. MiTCR v1.1 was used to align clonotypes to the IMGT TRBV, TRBD and TRBJ reference segments. Only V-J combinations with frequency above 0.0001, covering 99% to 99.2% of repertoires, were analysed. A TCS score was defined as the ratio between F50 (clonal expansion) and ExV (chaos), using BLOSUM62-based TCRdist between CDR3 peptides within each V-J. Welch's t-statistics and random forest reduced 500 to 650 V-J features to some 14, which were used in a naive Bayes classifier (R e1071). TCRdb cleaned the public reads at Q25 with fastp, built clones with MiXCR and kept in-frame beta chains. Records with the same CDR3 protein are collapsed into one entry carrying the most frequent genes and DNA. These V and J calls rely on TCRdb rather than the paper's analysis. This sample comprises 250,000 to 300,000 distinct CDR3 sequences, 13% to 15% of them detected only once. 13% of the sample goes to the ten largest clones.

There are a few counts of this clonotype. Its cognate antigen has yet to be identified. Within one base of it there is no much larger clone, and no base qualities were kept. Sequencing used blood. The chain was built from TRBV29-1 and TRBJ2-3; TRBD2 agrees with 9 junctional bases. This receptor was obtained from a woman aged 40 to 50 with Graves' hyperthyroidism that later progressed to Graves' ophthalmopathy. The DNA reads as follows: TGCAGCGTTGTTAGCGGGAGCGGTTATACGCAGTATTTT. This gives the protein CSVVSGSGYTQYF.